Listed below are T cell receptor beta chains from one sample, sequenced in a study of T cells in Graves' hyperthyroidism and ophthalmopathy. Each CDR3 protein is one row after TCRdb ran MiXCR on the multiplex PCR reads. The data show approximately 600,000 distinct CDR3 sequences, 15% to 20% seen once. Sequenced: blood. The source is a woman under 40 with Graves' hyperthyroidism. The CDR3 runs from the conserved cysteine through the conserved F or W. D genes are given only for firm matches. Some rows mark clone size as missing; the rest say once, few, many or name a class of expanded clone.

many	TRBV30	TRBJ1-1	.	TGTGCCTGGAGTGTAGGTACCACTGAAGCTTTCTTT	CAWSVGTTEAFF
.	TRBV6-1	TRBJ2-1	.	TGTACCAGCAGTAGGAGTGGTGAGCAGTTCTTC	CTSSRSGEQFF
many	TRBV30	TRBJ1-2	.	TGTGCCTGGAGAAGTAGGTTTAACTATGGCTACACCTTC	CAWRSRFNYGYTF
few	TRBV24-1	TRBJ2-1	.	TGTGCCACCAGTGACGCCGGGGCCGGGAATGAGCAGTTCTTC	CATSDAGAGNEQFF
many	TRBV6-1	TRBJ1-5	.	TGTGCCAGCAGTGTACAGGGCGGAGGTCAGCCCCAGCATTTT	CASSVQGGGQPQHF
few	TRBV25-1	TRBJ2-5	TRBD1	TGTGCCAGCAGTGACCGGACAGGGAGTGGGACCCAGTACTTC	CASSDRTGSGTQYF
.	TRBV12-3/TRBV12-4	TRBJ1-6	TRBD1	TGTGCCAGCAGTCGGGACAGGGGACGATCACCCCTCCACTTT	CASSRDRGRSPLHF
few	TRBV7-2	TRBJ2-5	.	TGTGCCAGCAGCTTATATGGCGGTGTTAAAGAGACCCAGTACTTC	CASSLYGGVKETQYF
many	TRBV7-3	TRBJ2-1	.	TGTGCCAGCAGTTTAGACAGTTCCTCCTACAATGAGCAGTTCTTC	CASSLDSSSYNEQFF
.	TRBV30	TRBJ2-3	TRBD2	TGTGCCTGGAGTGTGGGGCATAGCGGGAGGGCTCCAGATACGCAGTATTTT	CAWSVGHSGRAPDTQYF
.	TRBV6-1	TRBJ2-7	.	TGTGCCAGCAGGCCCGGGAGCCGCTACGAGCAGTACTTC	CASRPGSRYEQYF
many	TRBV28	TRBJ2-7	.	TGTGCCAGCAGCGGGCAGACTCCCCCCTACGAGCAGTACTTC	CASSGQTPPYEQYF
many	TRBV5-1	TRBJ2-1	TRBD2	TGCGCCAGCAGCTCTACTAGCGGGAGTAGGAATGAGCAGTTCTTC	CASSSTSGSRNEQFF
few	TRBV19	TRBJ2-3	TRBD2	TGTGCCAGTACCCTAAGAGCGGGAATAACAGATACGCAGTATTTT	CASTLRAGITDTQYF
.	TRBV20-1	TRBJ2-3	.	TGCAGTGCTAGAGACCTCGGGGAGAAGGATACGCGGTATTTT	CSARDLGEKDTRYF
many	TRBV2	TRBJ2-1	.	TGTGCCAGTGGGTTCGAAAAATCCTACAATGAGCAGTTCTTC	CASGFEKSYNEQFF
.	TRBV4-1	TRBJ2-3	TRBD1	TGCGCCAGCAGCCACCCCGGACAGGGCACAGATACGCAGTATTTT	CASSHPGQGTDTQYF
few	TRBV12-3/TRBV12-4	TRBJ1-5	.	TGTGCCAGCACTTGGGCCCTTAGCAATCAGCCCCAGCATTTT	CASTWALSNQPQHF
.	TRBV4-1	TRBJ2-5	.	TGCGCCAGCAGCCAAGATGGTATGCGGGAAGAGACCCAGTACTTC	CASSQDGMREETQYF
many	TRBV7-2	TRBJ1-4	TRBD1	TGTGCCAGCAGCACCGGGACAGGGAAGGAAAAACTGTTTTTT	CASSTGTGKEKLFF
few	TRBV6-6	TRBJ1-5	.	TGTGCCAGCAGTTACTCTCCCAGGGGCAATCAGCCCCAGCATTTT	CASSYSPRGNQPQHF
many	TRBV28	TRBJ2-7	TRBD1	TGTGCCAGCAGTTGGGACAGGGGAGATGAGCAGTACTTC	CASSWDRGDEQYF
.	TRBV20-1	TRBJ2-7	TRBD1	TGCAGTGCCCAAGAGGTTCACAGGGGGCTCGACGAGCAGTACTTC	CSAQEVHRGLDEQYF
many	TRBV7-9	TRBJ2-7	.	TGTGCCAGCAATACGCTTGGGAAAAACGAGCAGTACTTC	CASNTLGKNEQYF
.	TRBV12-5	TRBJ1-2	.	TGTGCTAGTGGTTCCGACGGGTATGGCTACACCTTC	CASGSDGYGYTF
.	TRBV29-1	TRBJ2-5	TRBD2	TGCAGCGCACGACTAGCGGGAGAGACCCAGTACTTC	CSARLAGETQYF
.	TRBV27	TRBJ1-3	.	TGTGCCAGCAGTCGCCTATCGGGGGTCGGAAACACCATATATTTT	CASSRLSGVGNTIYF
few	TRBV6-2/TRBV6-3	TRBJ1-1	TRBD1	TGTGCCAGCACTTACGGGACAGGGCCGACTGAAGCTTTCTTT	CASTYGTGPTEAFF
.	TRBV28	TRBJ1-5	TRBD1	TGTGCCAGCAGCACCCCCGGACAGGGGGCGAGTGATCAGCCCCAGCATTTT	CASSTPGQGASDQPQHF
few	TRBV16	TRBJ2-7	.	TGTGCCAGCAGCCAATCGAGGAGCTACGAGCAGTACTTC	CASSQSRSYEQYF
.	TRBV12-5	TRBJ2-7	.	TGTGCTAGTGGTTTGGAATGGGGGGACGAGCAGTACTTC	CASGLEWGDEQYF